The source of this TCR beta chain is a study of T cell repertoires in cytomegalovirus infection. Study summary: A matching HLA type, together with CMV infection, was signaled by public TCR beta signatures.

Study-wide points: HLA-C-restricted CMV clonotypes gave the most frequent clonotype in two of eight donors.

Notes on this clonotype: The target antigen is unknown.

TCRdb re-called the reads with MiXCR, one entry per CDR3 protein. Among some 71,000 distinct CDR3 sequences, more than 25% were seen once, and the ten largest hold 59%. The sequence was obtained from a human donor in good health (CMV status not recorded). Some clones in this sample may be carry-over from other donors' samples. Specimen: CD8+ T cells from cultured PBMCs, collected from culture after CMV antigen stimulation.

The CDR3 sequence is CASSSPLSDSYEQYF. CDR3 nucleotide sequence: TGTGCCAGCAGCTCCCCCCTTAGTGACTCCTACGAGCAGTACTTC. This chain connects TRBV7-9 to TRBJ2-7, with D unclear. CDR1 SEHNR and CDR2 FQNEAQ come from the germline V gene (reference sequence). Deletions cut 4 bases from V and 0 bases from J, with 13 bases between. The CDR3 covers 15 residues.